Below, 15 T cell receptor beta chains from the same sample are listed, as sequenced in a study of T cell responses to AZD1222 COVID-19 vaccine. Profiling relied on immunoSEQ multiplex PCR, and the TCRdb table lists in-frame clones only, not all of them. The profile shows roughly 110,000 clones, about 86% of them singletons. The starting material was peripheral blood, obtained on day 0 of AZD1222 vaccination. All receptors come from an adult in good health.

This clone was seen once. V and J are TRBV5-5 and TRBJ2-1; a weak D match, TRBD2 (6 bases). The CDR3 totals 15 residues. Germline lookup yields CDR1 SGHKS and CDR2 YYEKEE (reference sequence). The germline V and J ends were trimmed by 2 bases and 3 bases, with 12 bases remaining between them. CDR3 DNA: TGTGCCAGCAGCTTCGACGGGAGAGGCTACAATGAGCAGTTCTTC. Protein product: CASSFDGRGYNEQFF.

The chain joins TRBV27 to TRBJ1-4, with D possibly being TRBD1 (5 bases). The germline gives CDR1 MNHEY, CDR2 SMNVEV (reference sequence). The V and J ends lost 3 bases and 4 bases respectively, with 9 bases between them. The CDR3 runs to 14 residues. The CDR3 loop is CASSFLDNNEKLFF. CDR3 nucleotides: TGTGCCAGCAGTTTTCTGGACAATAATGAAAAACTGTTTTTT.

The rearrangement joins TRBV12-5 to TRBJ2-1; the D gene is possibly TRBD2 (5 bases). V lost 2 bases and J 9 bases, leaving 8 bases between the germline ends. CDR3 size: 12 residues. The germline gives CDR1 LGHNT, CDR2 FRNRAP. The DNA of the CDR3 is TGTGCTAGTGGTTTGCGGGAAGGTGAGCAGTTCTTC. It codes for CASGLREGEQFF.

In nucleotides, the CDR3 is TGTGCCAGTAGTGAATGGTCGGGGGACGAGCAGTACTTC. It specifies CASSEWSGDEQYF. The gene calls are TRBV19 and TRBJ2-7; a possible D gene is TRBD2 (6 bases). Germline-derived CDR1 and CDR2 are LNHDA and SQIVND (reference sequence). V was clipped by 5 bases and J by 5 bases, with 13 bases between them. The CDR3 contains 13 residues.

This chain links TRBV6-5 with TRBJ2-3; possible D gene TRBD1, 5 bases. From germline, CDR1 is MNHEY and CDR2 SVGAGI. Deletions cut 0 bases from V and 3 bases from J, with 13 bases between. This CDR3 comprises 16 residues. CDR3 in amino acids: CASSYSGAYPTDTQYF. CDR3 DNA: TGTGCCAGCAGTTACTCTGGGGCTTACCCGACAGATACGCAGTATTTT.

This rearrangement joins TRBV7-6 to TRBJ1-3; TRBD1 matches at 10 bases. The CDR3 runs to 16 residues. V trimming: 5 bases; J trimming: 2 bases; junction bases outside the gene matches: 6. Germline CDR1 is SGHVS and CDR2 is FNYEAQ. For the CDR3, the DNA is TGTGCCAGCAGCCAAGGACAGGGGGGAGCTGGAAACACCATATATTTT. It is translated as CASSQGQGGAGNTIYF.

V is TRBV5-1 and J is TRBJ2-4; no definite D call. The ends were cut back, 5 bases at V and 5 bases at J, with 5 bases in the middle. The CDR3 is 11 residues long. Germline V lookup: CDR1 SGHRS, CDR2 YFSETQ. The CDR3 here is CASRDENIQYF. CDR3 DNA sequence: TGCGCCAGCAGGGACGAAAACATTCAGTACTTC.

This clone was recorded many times. CDR3 in amino acids: CASSEWGGSYNEQFF. The CDR3 coding sequence is TGTGCCAGCAGTGAATGGGGGGGGAGTTACAATGAGCAGTTCTTC. J is TRBJ2-1 and V is TRBV6-1; TRBD2 matches 7 bases. CDR1 is MNHNS, CDR2 SASEGT, per germline. The ends lost 2 bases at V and 4 bases at J; junction bases unmatched: 5. This CDR3 comprises 15 residues.

The gene calls are TRBV10-2 and TRBJ1-1; D is unresolved. There are 11 residues in the CDR3. V was clipped by 4 bases and J by 5 bases, with 5 bases between them. In germline, CDR1 is WSHSY, CDR2 SAAADI. The CDR3 DNA reads TGCGCCAGCAGTGTAGGGACTGAAGCTTTCTTT. Translating gives CASSVGTEAFF.

The chain uses TRBV7-3 and TRBJ2-1; 10 bases are a match to TRBD1. Germline loops: CDR1 SGHTA, CDR2 FQGTGA. This CDR3 region has 15 residues. V shed 5 bases and J 7 bases; nucleotides not matched to a gene: 8. This CDR3 reads CASSPTGQGKNEQFF. In nucleotides, the CDR3 is TGTGCCAGCAGCCCGACGGGACAGGGGAAAAATGAGCAGTTCTTC.

This clone showed up just a few times. The rearrangement joins TRBV7-3 to TRBJ2-6; D remains unclear. Between the trimmed V and J ends, which lost 8 bases and 4 bases, there was a span of 15 bases. The CDR3 has 15 amino acids. Germline-derived CDR1 and CDR2 are SGHTA and FQGTGA. DNA of the CDR3: TGTGCCAGCGGCCCTTCCGGTGGGGGGGCCAACGTCCTGACTTTC. This sequence encodes CASGPSGGGANVLTF. The full variable domain, with the rest looked up from reference TRBV7-3 and TRBJ2-6, is GAGVSQTPSNKVTEKGKYVELRCDPISGHTALYWYRQSLGQGPEFLIYFQGTGAADDSGLPNDRFFAVRPEGSVSTLKIQRTERGDSAVYLCASGPSGGGANVLTFGAGSRLTVL.

A single count supports this clone. The chain carries TRBV2 and TRBJ1-6; D is uncertain. This CDR3 has 12 residues. Trimming left V 8 bases short and J 8 bases short, with 10 bases between. Germline values: CDR1 SNHLY, CDR2 FYNNEI. CDR3 protein: CASGPYDSPLHF. CDR3 bases: TGTGCCAGCGGCCCGTATGATTCACCCCTCCACTTT.

The V and J genes are TRBV7-9 and TRBJ1-5; a weak D match, TRBD1 (6 bases). The germline gives CDR1 SEHNR, CDR2 FQNEAQ (reference sequence). V lost 3 bases and J 2 bases, leaving 11 bases between the germline ends. CDR3 length: 15 residues. DNA of the CDR3: TGTGCCAGCAGCTTCGGACAGAGCGGCAATCAGCCCCAGCATTTT. This codes for CASSFGQSGNQPQHF.

The V call is TRBV28, the J call TRBJ2-5; 11 nucleotides match TRBD2. Germline values: CDR1 MDHEN, CDR2 SYDVKM. CDR3 length equals 18 residues. Trimming cost V 4 bases and J 5 bases; bases outside gene matches: 15. CDR3 protein: CASSSGQGIAGGVETQYF. In DNA, the CDR3 is TGTGCCAGCAGTTCGGGACAGGGAATAGCGGGAGGGGTGGAGACCCAGTACTTC.

This clone occurred a few times. The J gene is TRBJ2-1, the V gene TRBV3-1 (or the pseudogene TRBV3-2), with D perhaps matching TRBD1 (6 bases). CDR1 is LGHDT, CDR2 YNNKEL, per germline (reference sequence). This CDR3 contains 17 residues. V was clipped by 1 base and J by 6 bases, with 19 bases between them. As DNA, the CDR3 is TGTGCCAGCAGCCAAGGTGGTGGGACAATTAGATTCAATGAGCAGTTCTTC. Protein sequence: CASSQGGGTIRFNEQFF.